The present TCR beta chain was sequenced within a study of T cell responses to AZD1222 COVID-19 vaccine. In the study overall: Second-dose groups at about 4 or about 12 weeks were pooled.

Sequencing was performed with immunoSEQ multiplex PCR; in TCRdb, only in-frame clones are kept and a portion is missing. The table records roughly 120,000 clones, 70% to 90% of them present only once. Germline V gene data show CDR1 as SGHNT and CDR2 as YYREEE (reference sequence). Deletions cut 0 bases from V and 0 bases from J, with 10 bases between. The CDR3 is 16 amino acids. Study-level points and caveats: Among AZD1222 vaccinees, only six or seven were seropositive at baseline. Donors were chiefly white British, with a greater number of females, and clonal diversity was perhaps underestimated.

Note on this clone: Antigen specificity is unknown.

This chain connects TRBV5-4 to TRBJ1-3; TRBD1 might be the D (5 bases). This material consisted of peripheral blood, taken on day 0 of AZD1222 vaccination. This receptor was identified in an adult in good health. In DNA form, the CDR3 reads TGTGCCAGCAGCTTGGGGAGGGGTACCTCTGGAAACACCATATATTTT. This sequence encodes CASSLGRGTSGNTIYF.